This T cell receptor (beta chain) is drawn from a study of T cell responses to AZD1222 COVID-19 vaccine. The CDR3 extends over 16 amino acids. CDR1 and CDR2 (germline): SGHRS, YFSETQ. The V and J ends lost 1 base and 1 base respectively, with 11 bases between them. This clone showed up just a few times. Its antigen is unknown. The assay was immunoSEQ multiplex PCR, and TCRdb's table has in-frame clones only and misses some. The data hold 65,000 to 85,000 clones, with 70% to 90% observed a single time. Study-wide results and limits: Repertoire sampling was restricted to post-peak T cell response timepoints.

This chain uses TRBV5-1 with TRBJ1-4, with D uncertain. This clonotype originated in an adult in good health. This sample comprised peripheral blood, obtained on day 0 of AZD1222 vaccination. In DNA, the CDR3 is TGCGCCAGCAGCTTGAACACCCTGGGAACTAATGAAAAACTGTTTTTT. This translates into CASSLNTLGTNEKLFF.